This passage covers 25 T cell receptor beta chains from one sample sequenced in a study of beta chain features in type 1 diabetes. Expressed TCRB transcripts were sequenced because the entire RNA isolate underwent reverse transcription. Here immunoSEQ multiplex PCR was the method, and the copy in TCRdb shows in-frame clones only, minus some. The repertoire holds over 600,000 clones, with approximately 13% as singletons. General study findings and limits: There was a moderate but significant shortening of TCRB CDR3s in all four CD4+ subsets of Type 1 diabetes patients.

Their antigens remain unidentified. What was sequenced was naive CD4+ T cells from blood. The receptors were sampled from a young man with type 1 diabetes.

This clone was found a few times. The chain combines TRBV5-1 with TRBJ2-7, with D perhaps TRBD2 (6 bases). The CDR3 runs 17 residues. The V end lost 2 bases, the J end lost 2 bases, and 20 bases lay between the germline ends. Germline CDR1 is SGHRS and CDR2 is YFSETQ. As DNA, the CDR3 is TGCGCCAGCAGCTTAGGGACTCGGCGGTCAACCCCCTACGAGCAGTACTTC. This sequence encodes CASSLGTRRSTPYEQYF.

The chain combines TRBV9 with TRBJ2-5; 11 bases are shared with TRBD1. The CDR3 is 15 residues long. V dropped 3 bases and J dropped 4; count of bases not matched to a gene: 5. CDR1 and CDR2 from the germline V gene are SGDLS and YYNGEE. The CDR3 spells CASSDAGTGGETQYF. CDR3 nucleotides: TGTGCCAGCAGCGATGCCGGGACAGGGGGAGAGACCCAGTACTTC.

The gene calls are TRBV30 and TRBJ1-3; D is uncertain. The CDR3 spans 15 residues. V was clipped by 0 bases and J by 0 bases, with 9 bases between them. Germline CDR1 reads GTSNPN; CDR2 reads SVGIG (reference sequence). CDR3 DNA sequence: TGTGCCTGGAGTGTACTCCGCAGCTCTGGAAACACCATATATTTT. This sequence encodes CAWSVLRSSGNTIYF.

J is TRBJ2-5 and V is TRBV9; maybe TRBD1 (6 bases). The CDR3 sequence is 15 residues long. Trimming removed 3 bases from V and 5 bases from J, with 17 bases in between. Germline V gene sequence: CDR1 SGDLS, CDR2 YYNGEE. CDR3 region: CASSAGDGLWETQYF. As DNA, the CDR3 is TGTGCCAGCAGCGCAGGGGACGGTCTCTGGGAGACCCAGTACTTC. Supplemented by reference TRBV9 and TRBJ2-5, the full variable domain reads DSGVTQTPKHLITATGQRVTLRCSPRSGDLSVYWYQQSLDQGLQFLIQYYNGEERAKGNILERFSAQQFPDLHSELNLSSLELGDSALYFCASSAGDGLWETQYFGPGTRLLVL.

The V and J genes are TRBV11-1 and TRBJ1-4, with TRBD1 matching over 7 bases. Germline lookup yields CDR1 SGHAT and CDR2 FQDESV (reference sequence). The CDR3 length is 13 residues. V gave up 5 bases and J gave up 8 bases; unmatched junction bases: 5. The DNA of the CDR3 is TGTGCCAGCAGCCGCGACAGGGACGAAAAACTGTTTTTT. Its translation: CASSRDRDEKLFF.

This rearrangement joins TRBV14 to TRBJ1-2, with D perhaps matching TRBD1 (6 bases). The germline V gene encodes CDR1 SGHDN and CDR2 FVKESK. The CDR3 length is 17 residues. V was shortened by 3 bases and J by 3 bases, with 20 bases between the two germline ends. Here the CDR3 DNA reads TGTGCCAGCAGCCACATACCCCACAGGGAATTGGACTATGGCTACACCTTC. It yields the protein CASSHIPHRELDYGYTF.

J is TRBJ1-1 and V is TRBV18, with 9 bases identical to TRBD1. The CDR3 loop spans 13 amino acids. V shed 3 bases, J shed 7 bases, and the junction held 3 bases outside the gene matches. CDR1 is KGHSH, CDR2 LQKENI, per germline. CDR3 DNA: TGTGCCAGCTCACCTGGGACAGGGCGTGAAGCTTTCTTT. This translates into CASSPGTGREAFF.

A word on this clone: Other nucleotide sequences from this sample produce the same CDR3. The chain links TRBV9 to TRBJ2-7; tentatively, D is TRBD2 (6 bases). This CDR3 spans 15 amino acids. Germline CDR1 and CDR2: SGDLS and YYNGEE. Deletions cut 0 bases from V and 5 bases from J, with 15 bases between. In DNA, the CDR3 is TGTGCCAGCAGCGTAGAAATAGGAGGGCCCAACGAGCAGTACTTC. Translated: CASSVEIGGPNEQYF.

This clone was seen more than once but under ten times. CDR3 sequence: CASRVGQGDYGYTF. The DNA of the CDR3 is TGTGCCAGCAGGGTGGGACAGGGGGACTATGGCTACACCTTC. The rearrangement uses TRBV6-1 and TRBJ1-2; 11 bases match TRBD1. The CDR3 spans 14 residues. Trimming cost V 6 bases and J 3 bases; bases outside gene matches: 3. Germline lookup yields CDR1 MNHNS and CDR2 SASEGT.

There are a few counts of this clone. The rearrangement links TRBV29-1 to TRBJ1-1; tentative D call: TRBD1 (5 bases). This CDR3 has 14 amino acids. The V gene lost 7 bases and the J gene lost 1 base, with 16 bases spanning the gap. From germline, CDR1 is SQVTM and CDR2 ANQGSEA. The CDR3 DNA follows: TGCAGCGCCGAAACACGGGGCCGGAACACTGAAGCTTTCTTT. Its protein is CSAETRGRNTEAFF.

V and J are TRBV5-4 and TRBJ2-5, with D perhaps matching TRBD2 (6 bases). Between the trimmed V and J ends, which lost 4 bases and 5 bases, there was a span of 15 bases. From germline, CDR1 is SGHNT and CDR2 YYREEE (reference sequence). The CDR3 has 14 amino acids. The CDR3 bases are TGTGCCAGCAGCACGACCGGGACTCGGGAGACCCAGTACTTC. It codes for CASSTTGTRETQYF.

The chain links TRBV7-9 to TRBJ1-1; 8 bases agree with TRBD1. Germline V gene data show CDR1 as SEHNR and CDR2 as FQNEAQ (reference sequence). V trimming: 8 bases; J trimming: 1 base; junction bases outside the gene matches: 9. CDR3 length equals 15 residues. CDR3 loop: CASSQWGTGNTEAFF. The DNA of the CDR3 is TGTGCCAGCTCGCAGTGGGGGACAGGGAACACTGAAGCTTTCTTT.

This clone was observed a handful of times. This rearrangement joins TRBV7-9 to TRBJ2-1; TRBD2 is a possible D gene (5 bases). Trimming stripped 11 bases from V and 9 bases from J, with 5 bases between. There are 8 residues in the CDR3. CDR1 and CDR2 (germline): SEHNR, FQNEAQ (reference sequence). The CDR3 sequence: CAEGEQFF. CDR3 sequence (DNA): TGTGCCGAGGGTGAGCAGTTCTTC. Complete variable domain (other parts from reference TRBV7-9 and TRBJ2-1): DTGVSQNPRHKITKRGQNVTFRCDPISEHNRLYWYRQTLGQGPEFLTYFQNEAQLEKSRLLSDRFSAERPKGSFSTLEIQRTEQGDSAMYLCAEGEQFFGPGTRLTVL.

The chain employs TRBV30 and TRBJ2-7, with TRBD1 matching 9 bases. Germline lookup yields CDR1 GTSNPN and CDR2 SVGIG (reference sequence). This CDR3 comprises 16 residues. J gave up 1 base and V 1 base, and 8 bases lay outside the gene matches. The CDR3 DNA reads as TGTGCCTGGAGTGGGTCCTGGACAGGGGCTTCCTACGAGCAGTACTTC. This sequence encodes CAWSGSWTGASYEQYF.

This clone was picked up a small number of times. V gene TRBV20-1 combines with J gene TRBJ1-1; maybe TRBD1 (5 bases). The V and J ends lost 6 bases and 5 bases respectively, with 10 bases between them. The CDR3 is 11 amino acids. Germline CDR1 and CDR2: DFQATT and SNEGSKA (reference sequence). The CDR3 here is CSAGRGTEAFF. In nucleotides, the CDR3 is TGCAGTGCCGGGAGGGGAACTGAAGCTTTCTTT.

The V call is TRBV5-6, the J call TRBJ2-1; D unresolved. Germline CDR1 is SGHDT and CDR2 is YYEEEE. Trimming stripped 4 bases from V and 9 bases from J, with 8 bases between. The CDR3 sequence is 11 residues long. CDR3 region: CASSALIEQFF. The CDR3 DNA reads TGTGCCAGCAGCGCACTTATTGAGCAGTTCTTC. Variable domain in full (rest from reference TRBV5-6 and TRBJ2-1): DAGVTQSPTHLIKTRGQQVTLRCSPKSGHDTVSWYQQALGQGPQFIFQYYEEEERQRGNFPDRFSGHQFPNYSSELNVNALLLGDSALYLCASSALIEQFFGPGTRLTVL.

DNA of the CDR3: TGTGCCAGCAGCCCCGGACTAGCGGGCAATGAGCAGTTCTTC. Protein: CASSPGLAGNEQFF. The rearrangement links TRBV9 to TRBJ2-1; 11 positions agree with TRBD2. CDR1 is SGDLS, CDR2 YYNGEE, per germline. The CDR3 runs to 14 residues. Germline trimming cut 4 bases from V and 6 bases from J; bases unmatched to any gene: 3.

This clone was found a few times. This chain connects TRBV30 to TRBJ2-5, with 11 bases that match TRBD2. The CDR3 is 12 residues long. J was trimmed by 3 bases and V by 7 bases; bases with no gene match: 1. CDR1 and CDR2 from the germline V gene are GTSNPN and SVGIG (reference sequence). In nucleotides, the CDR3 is TGTGCCTTGACTAGCGGGGAAGAGACCCAGTACTTC. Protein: CALTSGEETQYF.

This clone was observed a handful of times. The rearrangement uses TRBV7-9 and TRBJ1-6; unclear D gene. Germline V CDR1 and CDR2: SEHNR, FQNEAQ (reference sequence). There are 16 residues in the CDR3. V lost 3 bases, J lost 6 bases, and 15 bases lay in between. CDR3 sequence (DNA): TGTGCCAGCAGCTTGGAAGGAGGGTCTCGTAATTCACCCCTCCACTTT. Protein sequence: CASSLEGGSRNSPLHF.

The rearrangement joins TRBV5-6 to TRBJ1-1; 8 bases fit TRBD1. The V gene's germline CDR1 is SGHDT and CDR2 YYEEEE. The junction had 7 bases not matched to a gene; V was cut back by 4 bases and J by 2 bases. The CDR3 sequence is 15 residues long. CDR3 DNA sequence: TGTGCCAGCAGCCTTCGGACAGGGATAAACACTGAAGCTTTCTTT. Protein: CASSLRTGINTEAFF.

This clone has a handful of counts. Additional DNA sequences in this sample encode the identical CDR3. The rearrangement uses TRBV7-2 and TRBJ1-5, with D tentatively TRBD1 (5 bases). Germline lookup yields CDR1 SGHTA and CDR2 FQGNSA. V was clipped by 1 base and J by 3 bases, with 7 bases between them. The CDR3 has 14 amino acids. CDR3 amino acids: CASSLGQINQPQHF. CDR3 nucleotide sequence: TGTGCCAGCAGCTTAGGACAGATCAATCAGCCCCAGCATTTT.

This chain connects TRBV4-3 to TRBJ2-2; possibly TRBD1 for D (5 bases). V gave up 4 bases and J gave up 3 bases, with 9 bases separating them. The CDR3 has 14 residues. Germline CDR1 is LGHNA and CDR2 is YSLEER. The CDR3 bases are TGCGCCAGCAGCCGGACACAAGACACCGGGGAGCTGTTTTTT. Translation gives CASSRTQDTGELFF.

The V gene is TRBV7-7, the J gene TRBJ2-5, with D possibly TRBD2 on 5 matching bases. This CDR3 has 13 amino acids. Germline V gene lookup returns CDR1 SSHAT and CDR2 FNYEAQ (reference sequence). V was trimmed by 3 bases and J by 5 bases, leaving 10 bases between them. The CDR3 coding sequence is TGTGCCAGCAGCTTGCGGGCCGGGGAGACCCAGTACTTC. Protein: CASSLRAGETQYF.

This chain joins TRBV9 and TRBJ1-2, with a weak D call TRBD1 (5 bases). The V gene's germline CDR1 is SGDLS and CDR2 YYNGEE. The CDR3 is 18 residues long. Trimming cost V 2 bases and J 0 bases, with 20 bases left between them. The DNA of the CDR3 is TGTGCCAGCAGCGTTGCTCCTTGGGAGGGGAGAGCTAACTATGGCTACACCTTC. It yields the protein CASSVAPWEGRANYGYTF.

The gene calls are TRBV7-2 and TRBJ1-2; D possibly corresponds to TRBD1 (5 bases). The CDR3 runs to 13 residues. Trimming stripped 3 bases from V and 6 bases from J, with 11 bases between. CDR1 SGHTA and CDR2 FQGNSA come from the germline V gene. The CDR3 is CASSFAGTDGYTF. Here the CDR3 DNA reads TGTGCCAGCAGCTTCGCGGGGACCGATGGCTACACCTTC.